A single sample is the source of the 23 T cell receptor beta chains below, sequenced in a study of shared clonotypes between healthy human individuals. Data came from immunoSEQ multiplex PCR; TCRdb stores just in-frame clones and leaves some out. Counted here are hundreds of thousands of clones, 73% occurring once; the ten biggest clones make up around 1.8%. Material: memory CD4+ T cells sorted from blood. Subset indicated: CD45RA-negative fraction. The receptors come from a woman aged 25 to 39 in good health.

The J gene is TRBJ2-3, the V gene TRBV27; 9 bases are shared with TRBD2. Germline-derived CDR1 and CDR2 are MNHEY and SMNVEV (reference sequence). This CDR3 has 16 residues. V dropped 0 bases and J dropped 3; count of bases not matched to a gene: 4. The CDR3 reads CASSLSSGRRTDTQYF. The CDR3 DNA reads as TGTGCCAGCAGTTTATCGAGCGGGAGGAGGACAGATACGCAGTATTTT.

The V call is TRBV14, the J call TRBJ1-2; weak D call: TRBD1 (6 bases). Trimming removed 5 bases at V and 2 bases at J, with 12 bases between. There are 14 residues in the CDR3. CDR1 is SGHDN and CDR2 is FVKESK in the germline V gene. CDR3 sequence (DNA): TGTGCCAGCAGCGATGCGGGGGGCAACTATGGCTACACCTTC. This gives the protein CASSDAGGNYGYTF.

This clone came up a few times. Other DNA sequences from this sample encode an identical CDR3 as well. The rearrangement links TRBV18 to TRBJ1-3; no clear D gene. V lost 0 bases to trimming and J lost 0 bases, with 6 bases between them. Germline V gene data show CDR1 as KGHSH and CDR2 as LQKENI. This CDR3 has 15 amino acids. The CDR3 DNA reads as TGTGCCAGCTCACCACCCGTAGGCTCTGGAAACACCATATATTTT. As protein: CASSPPVGSGNTIYF.

The chain combines TRBV5-4 with TRBJ2-3; D possibly corresponds to TRBD2 (6 bases). Trimming pared 5 bases from V and 2 bases from J, leaving 12 bases between. The CDR3 is 14 amino acids. Per germline, CDR1 SGHNT and CDR2 YYREEE (reference sequence). CDR3 in DNA: TGTGCCAGCAGTTACTGGACTAACACAGATACGCAGTATTTT. This codes for CASSYWTNTDTQYF.

This clone was detected many times. The chain recombines TRBV5-4 with TRBJ2-7; 13 bases match TRBD2. With 4 bases clipped from V and 5 bases from J, the junction kept 9 bases outside the gene matches. The CDR3 has 16 amino acids. Germline V gene sequence: CDR1 SGHNT, CDR2 YYREEE (reference sequence). CDR3 sequence reads: CASSQGLAGRADEQYF. The DNA for the CDR3 is TGTGCCAGCAGCCAGGGACTAGCGGGAAGGGCCGACGAGCAGTACTTC.

The J gene is TRBJ2-7, the V gene TRBV4-1; maybe TRBD2 (6 bases). V lost 3 bases, J lost 3 bases, and 9 bases lay in between. The V gene's germline CDR1 is MGHRA and CDR2 YSYEKL. There are 13 residues in the CDR3. The CDR3 here is CASSQTGDYEQYF. DNA for the CDR3: TGCGCCAGCAGCCAGACGGGGGACTACGAGCAGTACTTC.

The rearrangement uses TRBV28 and TRBJ2-2; no clear D. The germline CDR1 and CDR2 sequences are MDHEN and SYDVKM. This CDR3 is 13 amino acids long. Deletions cut 7 bases from V and 1 base from J, with 7 bases between. The CDR3 spells CASTLENTGELFF. DNA of the CDR3: TGTGCCAGCACCCTAGAGAACACCGGGGAGCTGTTTTTT.

This clone has ten or more counts. This sequence joins TRBV2 and TRBJ2-7; a weak D match, TRBD2 (5 bases). This CDR3 contains 16 residues. Between the trimmed V and J ends, which lost 3 bases and 1 base, there was a span of 16 bases. Germline CDR1 and CDR2: SNHLY and FYNNEI. DNA for the CDR3: TGTGCCAGCAGTGATATGCGGGCCGAAGGATCCTACGAGCAGTACTTC. This codes for CASSDMRAEGSYEQYF.

The J gene is TRBJ2-3, the V gene TRBV5-1; no firm D call. Germline V gene lookup returns CDR1 SGHRS and CDR2 YFSETQ. CDR3 length: 14 residues. V lost 5 bases and J 2 bases, leaving 12 bases between the germline ends. CDR3 region: CASRSFDHTDTQYF. The CDR3 DNA reads TGCGCCAGCAGATCCTTCGACCACACAGATACGCAGTATTTT.

The chain uses TRBV7-2 and TRBJ2-3; 10 bases fit TRBD2. This CDR3 has 18 amino acids. CDR1 SGHTA and CDR2 FQGNSA come from the germline V gene. J was trimmed by 0 bases and V by 3 bases; bases with no gene match: 9. The DNA of the CDR3 is TGTGCCAGCAGCTTGGTCAGTAGCGGGGGGTTTAGCACAGATACGCAGTATTTT. The encoded protein is CASSLVSSGGFSTDTQYF.

The chain uses TRBV29-1 and TRBJ2-3, with 9 bases that match TRBD1. The CDR3 sequence is 16 residues long. Looked up from germline, CDR1 is SQVTM and CDR2 is ANQGSEA. V gave up 0 bases and J gave up 3 bases; unmatched junction bases: 7. The DNA of the CDR3 is TGCAGCGTTGAAGAGGGGACAGGGTGGTTAACAGATACGCAGTATTTT. Its translation: CSVEEGTGWLTDTQYF.

In this sample, this clone turned up a few times. The chain recombines TRBV2 with TRBJ2-7, with D maybe TRBD1 (6 bases). The ends were cut back, 6 bases at V and 3 bases at J, with 15 bases in the middle. The germline V gene has CDR1 SNHLY and CDR2 FYNNEI. The CDR3 runs 14 residues. For the CDR3, the DNA is TGTGCCAGCAGGATCGACAGGTCATACTACGAGCAGTACTTC. Protein product: CASRIDRSYYEQYF.

The sample holds many counts of this clone. Other DNA sequences in the same sample also yield this CDR3. This chain connects TRBV6-1 to TRBJ2-7; 10 nucleotides line up with TRBD1. CDR1 is MNHNS, CDR2 SASEGT, per germline. This CDR3 has 13 residues. The V and J ends lost 7 bases and 4 bases, in that order; junction bases with no gene match: 4. The CDR3 DNA sequence: TGTGCCAGCATCCCGGACAGGGGGTACGAGCAGTACTTC. Translating gives CASIPDRGYEQYF.

This clone was observed at least ten times. The chain carries TRBV30 and TRBJ2-5; no reliable D call. The CDR3 consists of 12 residues. V was trimmed by 5 bases and J by 5 bases, leaving 12 bases between them. CDR1 is GTSNPN and CDR2 is SVGIG in the germline V gene (reference sequence). The CDR3 coding sequence is TGTGCCTGGCGGCAAGCGACGGAGACCCAGTACTTC. Amino acids: CAWRQATETQYF.

The chain uses TRBV14 and TRBJ2-5; D uncertain. This CDR3 region has 13 residues. V lost 4 bases and J 0 bases, leaving 6 bases between the germline ends. Germline assignment: CDR1 SGHDN and CDR2 FVKESK. The CDR3 is CASSLMYQETQYF. Here the CDR3 DNA reads TGTGCCAGCAGCCTAATGTACCAAGAGACCCAGTACTTC.

The rearrangement joins TRBV19 to TRBJ1-4; D gene ambiguous. The CDR3 totals 15 residues. Germline V CDR1 and CDR2: LNHDA, SQIVND (reference sequence). Trimming removed 3 bases from V and 4 bases from J, with 12 bases in between. For the CDR3, the DNA is TGTGCCAGTAGTATTATGTCAGGCGGTAATGAAAAACTGTTTTTT. Translating it yields CASSIMSGGNEKLFF.

The chain joins TRBV5-8 to TRBJ2-6; D is unclear. With 0 bases removed from V and 1 base from J, the gap between germline ends came to 5 bases. Germline CDR1 and CDR2: SGHTS and YDEGEE. CDR3 length: 15 residues. CDR3 sequence: CASSLGASGANVLTF. DNA of the CDR3: TGTGCCAGCAGCTTGGGGGCTTCTGGGGCCAACGTCCTGACTTTC.

The chain recombines TRBV6-5 with TRBJ2-1; 10 bases align to TRBD1. Germline lookup yields CDR1 MNHEY and CDR2 SVGAGI. CDR3 size: 14 residues. The V segment lost 6 bases and the J segment 8 bases; nucleotides outside the gene matches: 7. The CDR3 bases are TGTGCCAGCAGACGACAGGGGGCGCAGGATGAGCAGTTCTTC. Its protein is CASRRQGAQDEQFF.

The chain links TRBV7-9 to TRBJ2-7; 10 bases agree with TRBD2. This CDR3 contains 16 residues. Germline CDR1 and CDR2: SEHNR and FQNEAQ (reference sequence). V lost 1 base, J lost 5 bases, and 8 bases stayed unmatched. The CDR3 DNA reads TGTGCCAGCAGCTTAGGGTGGGCTAGCGGGAGCAACGAGCAGTACTTC. This sequence encodes CASSLGWASGSNEQYF.

This chain links TRBV25-1 with TRBJ2-1, with D uncertain. V lost 6 bases and J 1 base, leaving 13 bases between the germline ends. From germline, CDR1 is MGHDK and CDR2 SYGVNS. The CDR3 runs 15 residues. The CDR3 nucleotides are TGTGCCAGCAGACCCTCGAAGGGTTCCTACAATGAGCAGTTCTTC. It is translated as CASRPSKGSYNEQFF.

The chain links TRBV18 to TRBJ1-3; the D is unclear. Between the trimmed V and J ends, which lost 1 base and 0 bases, there was a span of 10 bases. Germline assignment: CDR1 KGHSH and CDR2 LQKENI. This CDR3 spans 16 amino acids. CDR3 in DNA: TGTGCCAGCTCACCACAAGCCGGACCCTCTGGAAACACCATATATTTT. Its translation is CASSPQAGPSGNTIYF.

The CDR3 nucleotides read TGTGCCAGCGAGCGGTTACGGGGTTATTCAGATACGCAGTATTTT. This encodes CASERLRGYSDTQYF. V usage is TRBV2 and J usage is TRBJ2-3; maybe TRBD2 (5 bases). Trimming shortened V by 8 bases and J by 4 bases, and 19 bases separated the two germline ends. The CDR3 runs 15 residues. The germline V gene has CDR1 SNHLY and CDR2 FYNNEI.

J is TRBJ2-1 and V is TRBV5-4, with D hard to call. CDR3 length: 14 amino acids. V was cut by 4 bases and J by 8 bases, with 16 bases left in between. CDR1 SGHNT and CDR2 YYREEE come from the germline V gene (reference sequence). CDR3 protein: CASSPEGFYDEQFF. The CDR3 nucleotides read TGTGCCAGCAGCCCGGAAGGGTTTTACGATGAGCAGTTCTTC.